The 29 T cell receptor beta chains below come from one sample, sequenced in a study of persistence of HIV-infected CD4 T cells. Sequencing used immunoSEQ version 4 in survey mode. The assay was immunoSEQ multiplex PCR, and TCRdb's table has in-frame clones only and misses some. The profile shows 40,000 or so clones, around 92% of them singletons. These receptors have no identified antigens. This nonspecific control used anti-CD3/anti-CD28 bead stimulation of CD4+ T cells. Sorting of responding CD4+ T cells relied on upregulated CD40 ligand together with CD69. This specimen was CD4+ T cells sorted from PBMCs after approximately 20-hour stimulation, taken from a patient who received antiretroviral therapy. These receptors were collected from an adult man with HIV who was CMV-seropositive.

This CDR3 reads CASSEVWGSLAQFF. In DNA, the CDR3 is TGTGCCAGCAGTGAGGTGTGGGGCTCCCTTGCACAGTTCTTC. The chain carries TRBV6-4 and TRBJ2-1, with D possibly matching TRBD1 (5 bases). The CDR3 runs to 14 residues. V dropped 3 bases and J dropped 13 bases, with 19 bases sitting between them. Germline-derived CDR1 and CDR2 are MRHNA and SNTAGT.

Regarding this clone: Other nucleotide sequences from this sample produce the same CDR3. The genes are TRBV5-6 and TRBJ1-5; D is undetermined. Trimming left V 0 bases short and J 0 bases short, with 4 bases between. The CDR3 is 14 amino acids. CDR1 and CDR2 (germline): SGHDT, YYEEEE. CDR3 in amino acids: CASSLGYSNQPQHF. In DNA, the CDR3 is TGTGCCAGCAGCTTGGGTTATAGCAATCAGCCCCAGCATTTT.

This sequence joins TRBV19 and TRBJ2-3; TRBD2 might be the D (6 bases). This CDR3 is built from 15 residues. Germline assignment: CDR1 LNHDA and CDR2 SQIVND (reference sequence). Trimming took 6 bases from V and 5 from J, leaving 18 bases between them. In nucleotides, the CDR3 is TGTGCCAGTAGCCGCGGGGCGGGGCGAGGAGATACGCAGTATTTT. Residues: CASSRGAGRGDTQYF.

This clone was recorded once. CDR3 protein: CASSEARGRGTIYF. CDR3 in DNA: TGTGCCAGCAGTGAAGCGCGGGGTAGGGGAACCATATATTTT. The J gene is TRBJ1-3, the V gene TRBV6-1; a possible D gene is TRBD1 (5 bases). Per the germline V gene, CDR1 is MNHNS and CDR2 is SASEGT. The CDR3 has 14 residues. V was clipped by 0 bases and J by 10 bases, with 13 bases between them.

This clone has only one observation. This chain connects TRBV7-9 to TRBJ1-4, with D perhaps matching TRBD1 (6 bases). Germline V CDR1 and CDR2: SEHNR, FQNEAQ (reference sequence). The V and J ends lost 5 bases and 2 bases respectively, with 18 bases between them. The CDR3 is 17 residues long. The CDR3 nucleotides are TGTGCCAGCAGCACGACAGTGAGGGGGACGACTAATGAAAAACTGTTTTTT. It codes for CASSTTVRGTTNEKLFF.

The DNA for the CDR3 is TGTGCCAGTAGTATAGTGGGACAGCCTAATGAAAAACTGTTTTTT. Its protein product is CASSIVGQPNEKLFF. This chain joins TRBV19 and TRBJ1-4; TRBD1 aligns across 7 bases. The germline CDR1 and CDR2 sequences are LNHDA and SQIVND (reference sequence). CDR3 length: 15 residues. The V segment lost 1 base and the J segment 3 bases; nucleotides outside the gene matches: 2.

The J gene is TRBJ2-2, the V gene TRBV12-3 or TRBV12-4, with D unresolved. This CDR3 region has 11 residues. V lost 5 bases and J lost 4, with 2 bases in between. The CDR3, as DNA: TGTGCCAGCAGTACCACCGGGGAGCTGTTTTTT. Its translation is CASSTTGELFF.

J is TRBJ2-7 and V is TRBV27; a possible D gene is TRBD1 (5 bases). The CDR3 has 18 residues. Germline loops: CDR1 MNHEY, CDR2 SMNVEV (reference sequence). Trimming removed 0 bases at V and 2 bases at J, with 20 bases between. CDR3 sequence: CASSLSGRGAHWAYEQYF. The CDR3 nucleotides read TGTGCCAGCAGTTTATCGGGCCGTGGGGCCCACTGGGCCTACGAGCAGTACTTC.

The chain joins TRBV14 to TRBJ2-3; 12 bases map to TRBD2. The V segment lost 4 bases and the J segment 0 bases; nucleotides outside the gene matches: 8. Germline V gives CDR1 SGHDN, CDR2 FVKESK. The CDR3 has 18 amino acids. In DNA form, the CDR3 reads TGTGCCAGCAGCCTACGGACTAGCGGGGCAAGGAGCACAGATACGCAGTATTTT. Protein product: CASSLRTSGARSTDTQYF.

This chain links TRBV19 with TRBJ1-3; TRBD1 aligns across 7 bases. The CDR3 covers 15 residues. Germline V gives CDR1 LNHDA, CDR2 SQIVND (reference sequence). Germline trimming cut 4 bases from V and 4 bases from J; bases unmatched to any gene: 7. This chain's CDR3 is CASSTPDRAGNTIYF. CDR3 coding DNA: TGTGCCAGTAGTACCCCCGACAGGGCCGGAAACACCATATATTTT. Using reference TRBV19 and TRBJ1-3 for the parts outside the CDR3, the full variable domain is DGGITQSPKYLFRKEGQNVTLSCEQNLNHDAMYWYRQDPGQGLRLIYYSQIVNDFQKGDIAEGYSVSREKKESFPLTVTSAQKNPTAFYLCASSTPDRAGNTIYFGEGSWLTVV.

V and J are TRBV30 and TRBJ2-2; 7 bases line up with TRBD1. Germline lookup yields CDR1 GTSNPN and CDR2 SVGIG (reference sequence). This CDR3 spans 14 amino acids. Trimming took 1 base from V and 3 from J; bases not matched to a gene: 2. The CDR3 coding sequence is TGTGCCTGGAGTGAGGGGGCTCACACCGGGGAGCTGTTTTTT. Protein product: CAWSEGAHTGELFF.

This chain links TRBV14 with TRBJ2-4; 7 bases agree with TRBD1. CDR1 SGHDN and CDR2 FVKESK come from the germline V gene. The CDR3 sequence is 16 residues long. V trimming: 2 bases; J trimming: 1 base; junction bases outside the gene matches: 5. In DNA form, the CDR3 reads TGTGCCAGCAGCCAAACGGACAGGTGGGCCAAAAACATTCAGTACTTC. This codes for CASSQTDRWAKNIQYF.

The chain carries TRBV6-5 and TRBJ1-2; TRBD1 is a possible D gene (5 bases). Germline CDR1 MNHEY, CDR2 SVGAGI. V was shortened by 6 bases and J by 8 bases, with 16 bases between the two germline ends. The CDR3 consists of 13 residues. The CDR3 protein is CASRASGTRGYTF. The CDR3 DNA reads TGTGCCAGCAGGGCGTCGGGGACGCGGGGCTACACCTTC.

This clone has just one count. The chain is built from TRBV5-6 and TRBJ2-1, with TRBD1 matching over 7 bases. There are 17 residues in the CDR3. Germline-derived CDR1 and CDR2 are SGHDT and YYEEEE. V shed 1 base and J 4 bases; nucleotides not matched to a gene: 11. CDR3 bases: TGTGCCAGCAGCTTGACAGGGGTAGGGGCATCATACAATGAGCAGTTCTTC. Protein product: CASSLTGVGASYNEQFF.

This rearrangement joins TRBV19 to TRBJ2-7, with 7 bases lining up with TRBD2. The CDR3 has 16 amino acids. V lost 4 bases, J lost 4 bases, and 13 bases stayed unmatched. Germline loops: CDR1 LNHDA, CDR2 SQIVND (reference sequence). The CDR3 sequence: CASSTLAGRVGYEQYF. The DNA for the CDR3 is TGTGCCAGTAGTACCCTAGCAGGGAGGGTCGGATACGAGCAGTACTTC.

V usage is TRBV19 and J usage is TRBJ2-6, with 7 nucleotides matching TRBD1. In germline, CDR1 is LNHDA, CDR2 SQIVND (reference sequence). The CDR3 has 20 residues. The trim removed 0 bases at V and 0 bases at J, leaving 11 bases unmatched. CDR3 bases: TGTGCCAGTAGTATAGATCTTAAGGGGGCACCGAGCTCTGGGGCCAACGTCCTGACTTTC. It translates to CASSIDLKGAPSSGANVLTF. The full variable domain, its missing parts supplied by reference TRBV19 and TRBJ2-6, is DGGITQSPKYLFRKEGQNVTLSCEQNLNHDAMYWYRQDPGQGLRLIYYSQIVNDFQKGDIAEGYSVSREKKESFPLTVTSAQKNPTAFYLCASSIDLKGAPSSGANVLTFGAGSRLTVL.

DNA of the CDR3: TGTGCCAGCAGTCCCAGGGATAGCACCGGGGAGCTGTTTTTT. Encoded protein: CASSPRDSTGELFF. V and J are TRBV2 and TRBJ2-2, with TRBD1 as a possible D gene (5 bases). The CDR3 extends over 14 amino acids. Per germline, CDR1 SNHLY and CDR2 FYNNEI. V lost 5 bases and J 4 bases, leaving 11 bases between the germline ends.

This clone was picked up a small number of times. The genes are TRBV6-2 or TRBV6-3 and TRBJ2-7, with TRBD2 identical over 9 bases. Losses at the gene ends were 6 bases for V and 0 bases for J; bases not matched to a gene: 18. Germline lookup yields CDR1 MNHEY and CDR2 SVGEGT. The CDR3 has 19 residues. The CDR3 reads CASSLIPGRGGESSYEQYF. In DNA form, the CDR3 reads TGTGCCAGCAGCCTGATCCCCGGGCGGGGGGGCGAGTCCTCCTACGAGCAGTACTTC.

This clone was observed a few times. This rearrangement joins TRBV19 to TRBJ1-4; no reliable D call. The V gene lost 7 bases and the J gene lost 8 bases, with 14 bases spanning the gap. The germline CDR1 and CDR2 sequences are LNHDA and SQIVND (reference sequence). The CDR3 sequence is 13 residues long. CDR3 nucleotide sequence: TGTGCCAGTAATCACAACCCTACCGAAAAACTGTTTTTT. This encodes CASNHNPTEKLFF.

The chain combines TRBV2 with TRBJ1-5; TRBD1 aligns across 7 bases. In germline, CDR1 is SNHLY, CDR2 FYNNEI. The CDR3 length is 13 residues. The V segment lost 4 bases and the J segment 7 bases; nucleotides outside the gene matches: 4. CDR3 region: CASSGQGLQPQHF. The CDR3 region has the DNA TGTGCCAGCAGTGGACAGGGATTACAGCCCCAGCATTTT.

The V and J genes are TRBV5-1 and TRBJ1-6; D may be TRBD1 (5 bases). This CDR3 is built from 15 residues. Between the trimmed V and J ends, which lost 1 base and 7 bases, there was a span of 12 bases. Germline CDR1 and CDR2: SGHRS and YFSETQ. CDR3 coding DNA: TGCGCCAGCAGCTTGAGTGGGGCGAGGAATTCACCCCTCCACTTT. This sequence encodes CASSLSGARNSPLHF.

The chain carries TRBV24-1 and TRBJ2-1; D is unclear. V gave up 7 bases and J gave up 5 bases, with 8 bases separating them. There are 12 residues in the CDR3. CDR1 and CDR2 from the germline V gene are KGHDR and SFDVKD. CDR3 sequence: CATRGPNNEQFF. CDR3 in DNA: TGTGCCACCAGAGGTCCCAACAATGAGCAGTTCTTC.

This clone was counted a single time. J is TRBJ1-4 and V is TRBV28; D is possibly TRBD1 (5 bases). CDR1 and CDR2 (germline): MDHEN, SYDVKM. Trimming left V 7 bases short and J 8 bases short, with 11 bases between. This CDR3 has 12 amino acids. The CDR3 loop reads CASTGGREKLFF. In DNA, the CDR3 is TGTGCCAGCACGGGGGGACGGGAAAAACTGTTTTTT. Based on the CDR3 plus reference TRBV28 and TRBJ1-4, the full variable domain is DVKVTQSSRYLVKRTGEKVFLECVQDMDHENMFWYRQDPGLGLRLIYFSYDVKMKEKGDIPEGYSVSREKKERFSLILESASTNQTSMYLCASTGGREKLFFGSGTQLSVL.

This chain links TRBV20-1 with TRBJ2-7; maybe TRBD1 (5 bases). Trimming removed 3 bases from V and 3 bases from J, with 12 bases in between. This CDR3 contains 13 residues. CDR1 and CDR2 from the germline V gene are DFQATT and SNEGSKA (reference sequence). The CDR3 DNA reads TGCAGTGCTAGTAAGGGGATCGGCTACGAGCAGTACTTC. Protein product: CSASKGIGYEQYF.

The rearrangement uses TRBV15 and TRBJ1-4; no firm D call. The CDR3 consists of 14 residues. Germline CDR1 reads LNHNV; CDR2 reads YYDKDF (reference sequence). V was trimmed by 1 base and J by 4 bases, leaving 7 bases between them. The CDR3 DNA sequence: TGTGCCACCAGCAGAGCGGGCGGTAATGAAAAACTGTTTTTT. Protein product: CATSRAGGNEKLFF.

This chain joins TRBV24-1 and TRBJ2-2, with no clear D. The germline V gene encodes CDR1 KGHDR and CDR2 SFDVKD. This CDR3 region has 13 residues. V was pared by 9 bases and J by 5 bases, with 12 bases between. The CDR3 region is CATSNFLTGELFF. CDR3 sequence (DNA): TGTGCCACCTCCAATTTTTTGACCGGGGAGCTGTTTTTT.

This clone was counted once. This chain uses TRBV28 with TRBJ1-2; the D is unclear. V was cut by 6 bases and J by 8 bases, with 13 bases left in between. Germline V gene sequence: CDR1 MDHEN, CDR2 SYDVKM. CDR3 length equals 12 residues. The CDR3 spells CASRYRPGGYTF. In DNA form, the CDR3 reads TGTGCCAGCAGGTACAGACCGGGAGGCTACACCTTC.

The chain uses TRBV6-5 and TRBJ2-7; D may be TRBD1 (6 bases). The CDR3 loop spans 13 amino acids. Germline V lookup: CDR1 MNHEY, CDR2 SVGAGI. Trimming shortened V by 7 bases and J by 3 bases, and 13 bases separated the two germline ends. The CDR3: CASTSGQIYEQYF. Written as DNA, the CDR3 is TGTGCCAGCACCTCAGGACAGATCTACGAGCAGTACTTC.

This sequence joins TRBV6-5 and TRBJ1-1; the D gene is possibly TRBD1 (6 bases). Between the trimmed V and J ends, which lost 8 bases and 1 base, there was a span of 11 bases. Germline V gene data show CDR1 as MNHEY and CDR2 as SVGAGI. The CDR3 has 13 residues. The CDR3 loop is CASFRGPNTEAFF. CDR3 DNA: TGTGCCAGCTTCAGGGGCCCGAACACTGAAGCTTTCTTT.